This T cell receptor (beta chain) was identified in a study of blood T cell repertoires in COVID-19. Study context: In each case, the material was cDNA or gDNA derived from T cells, B-cell-depleted T cells, or PBMCs.

Per the original methods: It was from reference gene primer amplification that nucleated cell counts were estimated. Profiled with immunoSEQ multiplex PCR; TCRdb holds only in-frame clones, not every one. V and J calls and clone size are as listed in that table; D and trimming were resolved from the DNA. The sample consists of about 270,000 clones, 70% to 90% of them appearing once. Participants were aged roughly 18 to 90 years from more than 20 US areas. CDR1 and CDR2 (germline): SNHLY, FYNNEI. The CDR3 sequence is 13 residues long. The V and J genes are TRBV2 and TRBJ2-7; 7 bases align to TRBD1. The clonotype was recovered from a middle-aged woman with acute COVID-19. The sequenced material came from PBMCs or T cells enriched from blood (not recorded which). As DNA, the CDR3 is TGTGTCTTTGCGACAGGGCAAACCTACGAGCAGTACTTC. Its protein is CVFATGQTYEQYF.